The 31 T cell receptor beta chains given below trace back to one sample, sequenced in a study of post-analysis software for immune sequencing data (dated by TCRdb to between 2015 and 2016). Results and caveats for the whole study, not just this receptor: Significantly higher frequencies in patients than in controls were found for five or six TRBV segments, including TRBV5-6, TRBV5-1 and TRBV20-1.

The library was prepared using PCR. Sequencing was carried out with an Illumina HiSeq 2500. To reduce PCR and sequencing biases, unique molecular identifiers were built into the TCR beta cDNA libraries. TCRdb reprocessed the public reads (quality trimming at Q25 with fastp, clone calling with MiXCR) and kept in-frame beta chains. For every CDR3 protein sequence, its rows merge into one entry that carries the most common genes and DNA. The sample profile shows about 540,000 distinct CDR3 sequences; around a third of them were found once. Of the sample, around 6% falls within the top ten clones. Their specific antigens are unknown. The sample was blood. These receptors originate from a girl aged 2-17 years with multiple sclerosis.

The chain employs TRBV3-1 and TRBJ2-1; 10 positions match TRBD2. The J segment lost 9 bases and the V segment lost 3 bases, leaving 8 bases of the junction unmatched. Germline V gives CDR1 LGHDT, CDR2 YNNKEL (reference sequence). The CDR3 loop spans 15 amino acids. DNA of the CDR3: TGTGCCAGCAGCCAGGGGGCTAGCGGGGGATCTGAGCAGTTCTTC. This codes for CASSQGASGGSEQFF.

V is TRBV12-3 or TRBV12-4 and J is TRBJ1-5; 7 nucleotides agree with TRBD1. The CDR3 runs 14 residues. V was clipped by 6 bases and J by 3 bases; unmatched bases: 5. CDR3 sequence: CASSARGDNQPQHF. The DNA of the CDR3 is TGTGCCAGCAGCGCCAGGGGGGACAATCAGCCCCAGCATTTT.

This clonotype was seen more than once but under ten times. The V gene is TRBV9, the J gene TRBJ2-1; 11 bases agree with TRBD2. In germline, CDR1 is SGDLS, CDR2 YYNGEE. V lost 3 bases, J lost 8 bases, and 7 bases stayed unmatched. The CDR3 is 15 amino acids. CDR3 protein: CASSAGTSGGDEQFF. The CDR3 bases are TGTGCCAGCAGCGCCGGGACTAGCGGTGGCGATGAGCAGTTCTTC. The entire variable domain, with the rest obtained from reference TRBV9 and TRBJ2-1, is as follows: DSGVTQTPKHLITATGQRVTLRCSPRSGDLSVYWYQQSLDQGLQFLIQYYNGEERAKGNILERFSAQQFPDLHSELNLSSLELGDSALYFCASSAGTSGGDEQFFGPGTRLTVL.

This clonotype has only a few counts. The chain couples TRBV20-1 to TRBJ2-5; D is ambiguous. Per the germline V gene, CDR1 is DFQATT and CDR2 is SNEGSKA (reference sequence). The CDR3 totals 12 residues. The germline V and J ends were trimmed by 5 bases and 1 base, with 8 bases remaining between them. CDR3 bases: TGCAGTGCTGAAGCAGGCCAAGAGACCCAGTACTTC. Encoded protein: CSAEAGQETQYF.

The V and J genes are TRBV12-3 or TRBV12-4 and TRBJ1-1; TRBD1 aligns across 7 bases. The CDR3 is 15 residues long. V was clipped by 6 bases and J by 0 bases; unmatched bases: 7. CDR3 in amino acids: CASSSTGQLNTEAFF. The CDR3 nucleotides read TGTGCCAGCAGCTCTACGGGACAGTTGAACACTGAAGCTTTCTTT.

This rearrangement joins TRBV7-9 to TRBJ2-5; D perhaps matches TRBD1 (6 bases). Germline V lookup: CDR1 SEHNR, CDR2 FQNEAQ (reference sequence). The CDR3 spans 17 residues. Trimming cost V 5 bases and J 5 bases, with 24 bases left between them. This CDR3 reads CASSHPVPGQRSETQYF. In nucleotides, the CDR3 is TGTGCCAGCAGCCACCCGGTCCCGGGACAAAGGAGCGAGACCCAGTACTTC.

This clonotype was detected only a few times. This chain joins TRBV20-1 and TRBJ2-6; 8 nucleotides line up with TRBD1. CDR1 is DFQATT and CDR2 is SNEGSKA in the germline V gene (reference sequence). V shed 7 bases and J 2 bases; nucleotides not matched to a gene: 10. The CDR3 runs to 16 residues. The CDR3 DNA reads TGCAGTGGATTGGGACAGGATTACCCTGGGGCCAACGTCCTGACTTTC. Amino acid sequence: CSGLGQDYPGANVLTF.

The J gene is TRBJ2-2, the V gene TRBV12-3 or TRBV12-4; D perhaps matches TRBD1 (6 bases). CDR3 length equals 14 residues. The V and J ends lost 7 bases and 8 bases respectively, with 17 bases between them. The CDR3 nucleotides read TGTGCCAGCAACCCTGAGGGGGTGGAGGGGGAGCTGTTTTTT. Its translation: CASNPEGVEGELFF.

To note about this clonotype: An end of the junction does not agree with germline; a read error may underlie this. The rearrangement uses TRBV11-2 and TRBJ2-5; unclear D gene. The V gene's germline CDR1 is SGHAT and CDR2 FQNNGV. CDR3 size: 14 residues. CDR3 in amino acids: CASILGVIENEQYF. Written as DNA, the CDR3 is TGTGCCAGCATCTTAGGTGTCATCGAGAATGAGCAGTACTTC.

The chain links TRBV6-5 to TRBJ1-1; 8 bases line up with TRBD1. J gave up 6 bases and V 1 base, and 1 base lay outside the gene matches. This CDR3 comprises 13 residues. In germline, CDR1 is MNHEY, CDR2 SVGAGI. This CDR3 reads CASSYLQGAEAFF. The CDR3 nucleotides are TGTGCCAGCAGTTACTTACAGGGGGCTGAAGCTTTCTTT.

This chain joins TRBV21-1 and TRBJ2-5; TRBD1 is taken as the D call from the table, unchecked against the DNA. TRBV21-1 is classified as a pseudogene. The CDR3 has 14 amino acids. CDR3 sequence: CASSKGAGSETQYF. For the CDR3, the DNA is TGTGCCAGCAGCAAAGGGGCAGGGTCGGAGACCCAGTACTTC.

This clonotype was counted a few times. The rearrangement uses TRBV3-1 and TRBJ2-5, with D possibly being TRBD1 (7 bases). Germline V lookup: CDR1 LGHDT, CDR2 YNNKEL (reference sequence). The ends were cut back, 5 bases at V and 2 bases at J, with 15 bases in the middle. CDR3 size: 15 residues. CDR3 bases: TGTGCCAGCAGCTCGGAGGGGGACAGACAAGAGACCCAGTACTTC. It yields the protein CASSSEGDRQETQYF.

CDR3 coding DNA: TGTGCCAGCAGTTCTGGCCTCGAGCAGTTCTTC. It encodes CASSSGLEQFF. The chain links TRBV6-5 to TRBJ2-1; the D is unclear. Trimming shortened V by 4 bases and J by 10 bases, and 8 bases separated the two germline ends. Per germline, CDR1 MNHEY and CDR2 SVGAGI. CDR3 length equals 11 residues.

As to this clonotype: One junction end does not reproduce the germline sequence, and a read error may be involved. For the CDR3, the DNA is TGTGCCATCAGCAGAGGGGAGTCCTTCGATACGCAGTATTTT. As protein: CAISRGESFDTQYF. The chain is built from TRBV15 and TRBJ2-3; either TRBD1 or TRBD2 may supply D (5 bases each). The length of the CDR3 is 14 residues. Germline-derived CDR1 and CDR2 are LNHNV and YYDKDF (reference sequence).

The V and J genes are TRBV7-8 and TRBJ2-7; D remains ambiguous. Trimming removed 3 bases at V and 4 bases at J, with 13 bases between. This CDR3 spans 14 amino acids. Germline-derived CDR1 and CDR2 are SGHVS and FQNEAQ. CDR3 nucleotides: TGTGCCAGCAGCTTGGGCTTCCTACGATACGAGCAGTACTTC. This translates into CASSLGFLRYEQYF.

The rearrangement links TRBV29-1 to TRBJ2-1; D gene uncertain. V was shortened by 3 bases and J by 5 bases, with 8 bases between the two germline ends. CDR1 is SQVTM and CDR2 is ANQGSEA in the germline V gene. This CDR3 has 12 residues. This CDR3 is CSVELRDNEQFF. The CDR3, as DNA: TGCAGCGTTGAGTTACGGGACAATGAGCAGTTCTTC.

The V call is TRBV29-1, the J call TRBJ2-3; D gene ambiguous. The CDR3 has 15 residues. Deletions cut 5 bases from V and 2 bases from J, with 17 bases between. Germline lookup yields CDR1 SQVTM and CDR2 ANQGSEA. The CDR3 region has the DNA TGCAGCGTTTGGACCGTATTTAGACTCACAGATACGCAGTATTTT. This gives the protein CSVWTVFRLTDTQYF.

The rearrangement links TRBV10-1 to TRBJ1-6, with D maybe TRBD1 (5 bases). This CDR3 has 15 residues. The ends were cut back, 2 bases at V and 7 bases at J, with 12 bases in the middle. CDR1 WNHNN and CDR2 SYGVQD come from the germline V gene (reference sequence). CDR3 nucleotide sequence: TGCGCCAGCAGTGAGCGGGCGCGGGGGAATTCACCCCTCCACTTT. As protein: CASSERARGNSPLHF.

The V call is TRBV2, the J call TRBJ2-7, with a tentative D call TRBD2 (5 bases). CDR3 length: 15 residues. Trimming stripped 4 bases from V and 4 bases from J, with 17 bases between. The germline V gene encodes CDR1 SNHLY and CDR2 FYNNEI. The CDR3, as DNA: TGTGCCAGCAGTGTCATACGGGGAAGTGGGTACGAGCAGTACTTC. This encodes CASSVIRGSGYEQYF.

The chain uses TRBV2 and TRBJ2-3; possibly TRBD1 for D (6 bases). CDR1 and CDR2 from the germline V gene are SNHLY and FYNNEI. Trimming shortened V by 9 bases and J by 4 bases, and 29 bases separated the two germline ends. The CDR3 extends over 18 amino acids. This chain's CDR3 is CASSLIVGHRVISDTQYF. CDR3 DNA sequence: TGTGCCAGTTCGCTCATTGTGGGACACAGGGTCATTTCAGATACGCAGTATTTT.

This clonotype was seen a few times. The chain links TRBV5-6 to TRBJ2-3, with D perhaps assigned TRBD1 or TRBD2 (5 bases each). Germline V gives CDR1 SGHDT, CDR2 YYEEEE. V was shortened by 2 bases and J by 2 bases, with 18 bases between the two germline ends. CDR3 length equals 17 residues. CDR3 bases: TGTGCCAGCAGCTTCCTACGGGAACAGGCGATCACAGATACGCAGTATTTT. It translates to CASSFLREQAITDTQYF.

V gene TRBV27 combines with J gene TRBJ2-5, with D perhaps matching TRBD2 (6 bases). CDR1 and CDR2 from the germline V gene are MNHEY and SMNVEV (reference sequence). The CDR3 length is 18 residues. Trimming pared 5 bases from V and 0 bases from J, leaving 22 bases between. The CDR3 DNA reads TGTGCCAGCAGTGCCCTGAGCCCCCAGCGGGCTTACCAAGAGACCCAGTACTTC. Protein sequence: CASSALSPQRAYQETQYF.

The J gene is TRBJ2-5, the V gene TRBV11-3, with D uncertain. Germline lookup yields CDR1 SGHNT and CDR2 YENEEA. The germline V and J ends were trimmed by 3 bases and 5 bases, with 10 bases remaining between them. The CDR3 loop spans 13 amino acids. CDR3 sequence reads: CASSLGPWETQYF. As DNA, the CDR3 is TGTGCCAGCAGCTTGGGTCCCTGGGAGACCCAGTACTTC. The whole variable domain, filled in from reference TRBV11-3 and TRBJ2-5, reads EAGVVQSPRYKIIEKKQPVAFWCNPISGHNTLYWYLQNLGQGPELLIRYENEEAVDDSQLPKDRFSAERLKGVDSTLKIQPAELGDSAVYLCASSLGPWETQYFGPGTRLLVL.

The rearrangement joins TRBV6-1 to TRBJ1-1, with a possible D match to TRBD1 (5 bases). V was shortened by 6 bases and J by 0 bases, with 14 bases between the two germline ends. From germline, CDR1 is MNHNS and CDR2 SASEGT. The CDR3 totals 15 residues. The CDR3 nucleotides are TGTGCCAGCAGCCTACGGGGGGGGATGAACACTGAAGCTTTCTTT. Translation gives CASSLRGGMNTEAFF.

On this clonotype itself: A junction end diverges from the germline sequence, so it may reflect a read error. V and J are TRBV7-6 and TRBJ2-5, with 9 positions matching TRBD1. Gene TRBJ2-7 matches the end of the DNA better, so the J call may be wrong. The CDR3 length is 14 residues. The germline V gene encodes CDR1 SGHVS and CDR2 FNYEAQ. DNA for the CDR3: TGTACCAGCAGCCGGACTGACAGGGGGTACGAGCAGTACTTC. Amino acids: CTSSRTDRGYEQYF.

This chain links TRBV15 with TRBJ1-2; D possibly corresponds to TRBD1 (5 bases). Deletions cut 4 bases from V and 8 bases from J, with 11 bases between. Germline assignment: CDR1 LNHNV and CDR2 YYDKDF (reference sequence). The CDR3 is 12 residues long. CDR3: CATSKGDVGYTF. The CDR3 DNA is TGTGCCACCAGCAAAGGGGACGTCGGCTACACCTTC.

V is TRBV20-1 and J is TRBJ2-2; D perhaps matches TRBD2 (6 bases). V lost 1 base to trimming and J lost 8 bases, with 14 bases between them. Germline lookup yields CDR1 DFQATT and CDR2 SNEGSKA (reference sequence). CDR3 length equals 14 residues. The CDR3 nucleotides read TGCAGTGCTAGAGGGGACTCCACTCCGGGGGAGCTGTTTTTT. Translating gives CSARGDSTPGELFF.

This clonotype is a singleton in its sample. V and J are TRBV6-5 and TRBJ2-5; 10 bases match TRBD1. Germline V gene sequence: CDR1 MNHEY, CDR2 SVGAGI. V shed 0 bases, J shed 3 bases, and the junction held 19 bases outside the gene matches. The CDR3 has 21 amino acids. The CDR3 DNA follows: TGTGCCAGCAGTTACTCCAGCTGGGGGACAGGGGCCGTCCGGGGAAAAGAGACCCAGTACTTC. This codes for CASSYSSWGTGAVRGKETQYF.

The DNA for the CDR3 is TGCAGTGCTAGAGATTCGACCGGGGGGAAGACAGATACGCAGTATTTT. Its translation: CSARDSTGGKTDTQYF. The chain joins TRBV20-1 to TRBJ2-3; 7 nucleotides line up with TRBD2. This CDR3 region has 16 residues. The J segment lost 3 bases and the V segment lost 0 bases, leaving 9 bases of the junction unmatched. The V gene's germline CDR1 is DFQATT and CDR2 SNEGSKA (reference sequence).

This clonotype was counted only a few times. The chain employs TRBV4-1 and TRBJ2-1; TRBD2 agrees at 7 bases. V shed 0 bases, J shed 12 bases, and the junction held 8 bases outside the gene matches. The CDR3 spans 14 residues. CDR1 is MGHRA, CDR2 YSYEKL, per germline. The DNA of the CDR3 is TGCGCCAGCAGCCAAGAGCCCGGACTAGTAGGGCAGTTCTTC. This encodes CASSQEPGLVGQFF.

This clonotype turned up a few times. The chain is built from TRBV20-1 and TRBJ1-5, with 7 bases that match TRBD1. Germline V gene sequence: CDR1 DFQATT, CDR2 SNEGSKA (reference sequence). The CDR3 spans 16 residues. Trimming took 0 bases from V and 3 from J; bases not matched to a gene: 8. The CDR3 sequence is CSARDREQGNNQPQHF. The DNA of the CDR3 is TGCAGTGCTAGAGATAGAGAACAGGGGAACAATCAGCCCCAGCATTTT.